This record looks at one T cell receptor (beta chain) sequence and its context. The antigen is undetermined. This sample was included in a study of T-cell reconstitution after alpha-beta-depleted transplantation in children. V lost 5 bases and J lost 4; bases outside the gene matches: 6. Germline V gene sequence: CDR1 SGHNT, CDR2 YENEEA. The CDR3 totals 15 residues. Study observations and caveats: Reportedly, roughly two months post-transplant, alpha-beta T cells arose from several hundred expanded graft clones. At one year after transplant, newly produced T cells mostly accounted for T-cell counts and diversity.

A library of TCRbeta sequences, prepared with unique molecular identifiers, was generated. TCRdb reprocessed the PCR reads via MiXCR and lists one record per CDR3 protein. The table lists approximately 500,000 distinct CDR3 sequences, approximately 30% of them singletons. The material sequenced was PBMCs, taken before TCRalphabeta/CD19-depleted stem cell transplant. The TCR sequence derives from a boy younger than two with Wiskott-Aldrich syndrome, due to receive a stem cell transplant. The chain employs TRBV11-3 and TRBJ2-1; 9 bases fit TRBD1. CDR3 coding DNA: TGTGCCAGCAGCGTTGACAGGGGGTTATACAATGAGCAGTTCTTC. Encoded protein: CASSVDRGLYNEQFF.